This T cell receptor (beta chain) was documented in a study of regulatory T cells in long-lasting Graves disease. Study observations and caveats: Patients with persistent disease showed a bias toward TRBV28, TRBJ1-2 and TRBJ2-5. Not thyroid tissue but only peripheral blood was studied.

J gave up 8 bases and V 6 bases, and 6 bases lay outside the gene matches. The CDR3 consists of 13 residues. Libraries of TCR beta came from iRepertoire HTBI primers plus Arm-PCR of CDR3 regions. TCRdb reprocessed the multiplex PCR reads via MiXCR and lists one record per CDR3 protein. The table records about 470,000 distinct CDR3 sequences, 15% of them present only once. Time point indicated: newly diagnosed GD, antithyroid drugs for less than 3 months. Isolated PBMC RNA provided the starting material for the TCR library. This clonotype was seen ten or more times. Its antigen is unknown. This same sample was also taken into another study, of T cells in Graves' hyperthyroidism and ophthalmopathy. That paper notes: HTBI primers were used for first-round RT-PCR of the TCR CDR3.

This clonotype originated in a woman between 25 and 40 years old with Graves disease. V gene TRBV12-3 or TRBV12-4 combines with J gene TRBJ1-2, with 10 positions matching TRBD1. Material: peripheral blood mononuclear cells (PBMCs), obtained at new diagnosis, from a patient treated with antithyroid drugs. This CDR3 is CASSFGQGVGYTF. Here the CDR3 DNA reads TGTGCCAGCAGCTTCGGACAGGGGGTAGGCTACACCTTC.